This TCR beta chain emerged from a study of cytomegalovirus exposure and HLA in healthy donors. The germline V gene encodes CDR1 LNHDA and CDR2 SQIVND (reference sequence). The CDR3 runs to 12 residues. V was trimmed by 8 bases and J by 5 bases, leaving 12 bases between them. The PCR employed 60 Vbeta primers together with 13 Jbeta primers. Clones were sequenced by immunoSEQ multiplex PCR, and TCRdb holds only the in-frame ones, with some missing. Recorded for this sample: roughly 78,000 clones. The rearrangement uses TRBV19 and TRBJ1-1; D may be TRBD1 (6 bases). This receptor was taken from a boy younger than 18 in good health and CMV-seronegative. Input material: PBMCs. The CDR3 region is CASGHRVTEAFF. The CDR3 DNA reads TGTGCCAGTGGACACAGGGTAACTGAAGCTTTCTTT.